This TCR beta chain was sequenced in a study of blood T cell repertoires in COVID-19. Study as a whole: Sites in the United States, Italy and Spain provided acute and convalescent COVID-19 samples. The cDNA or gDNA used as material had been derived from T cells, B-cell-depleted T cells, or PBMCs.

Germline CDR1 and CDR2: SGHRS and YFSETQ. The CDR3 consists of 13 residues. Trimming pared 4 bases from V and 8 bases from J, leaving 15 bases between. Per the authors' pipeline: Amplified reference gene primers provided the basis for estimating nucleated cell counts. Here immunoSEQ multiplex PCR was the method, and the copy in TCRdb shows in-frame clones only, minus some. V and J calls and clone size are copied from that table; D and trimming were computed from the DNA. The sample shows approximately 240,000 clones, 82% of them seen only once. This chain joins TRBV5-1 and TRBJ1-1, with D possibly matching TRBD1 (5 bases). The source is an elderly woman with active or convalescent COVID-19. The source material was peripheral blood. The CDR3 nucleotides are TGCGCCAGCAGCCCAGGGAGGGGCGGGGAAGCTTTCTTT. Amino acid sequence: CASSPGRGGEAFF.